The clone carrying this T cell receptor (beta chain) was seen more than once but under ten times. Its ends do not fully match the called genes, so a read error is possible. A TCRbeta library incorporating unique molecular identifiers was prepared. MiXCR was run by TCRdb on the PCR reads, yielding one entry per CDR3 protein. The sample has 380,000 or so distinct CDR3 sequences, about an eighth seen once; the top ten hold around 4.5%. This entry belongs to a study of T-cell reconstitution after alpha-beta-depleted transplantation in children. The CDR3 has 14 residues. CDR1 SGHRS and CDR2 YFSETQ come from the germline V gene.

The chain uses TRBV5-1 and TRBJ1-6, with 7 bases identical to TRBD1. The sample consisted of PBMCs, taken from the stem cell graft. The origin of this receptor is a human donor who donated a stem cell graft to a child with Fanconi anemia. CDR3 in amino acids: CASRLEGANSPLHF. CDR3 coding DNA: TGCGCCAGCAGATTGGAGGGGGCCAATTCACCCCTCCACTTT.